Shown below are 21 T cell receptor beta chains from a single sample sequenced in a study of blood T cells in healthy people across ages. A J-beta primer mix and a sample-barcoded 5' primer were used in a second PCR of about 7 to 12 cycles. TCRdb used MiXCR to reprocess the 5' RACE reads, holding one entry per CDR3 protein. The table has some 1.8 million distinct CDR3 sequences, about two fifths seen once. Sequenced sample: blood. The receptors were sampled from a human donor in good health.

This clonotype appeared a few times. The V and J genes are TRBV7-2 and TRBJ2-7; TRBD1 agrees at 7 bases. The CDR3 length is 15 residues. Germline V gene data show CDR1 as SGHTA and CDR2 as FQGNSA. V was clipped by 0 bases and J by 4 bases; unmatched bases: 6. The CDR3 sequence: CASSLAGQAVYEQYF. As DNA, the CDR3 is TGTGCCAGCAGCTTAGCCGGACAGGCGGTTTACGAGCAGTACTTC.

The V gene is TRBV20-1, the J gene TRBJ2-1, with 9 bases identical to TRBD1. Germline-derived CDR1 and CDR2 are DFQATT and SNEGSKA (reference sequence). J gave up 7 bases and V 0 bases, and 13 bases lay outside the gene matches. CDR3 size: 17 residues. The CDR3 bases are TGCAGTGCTAGAGATTTAAACAGGGGGCATTTCAAGAATGAGCAGTTCTTC. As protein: CSARDLNRGHFKNEQFF.

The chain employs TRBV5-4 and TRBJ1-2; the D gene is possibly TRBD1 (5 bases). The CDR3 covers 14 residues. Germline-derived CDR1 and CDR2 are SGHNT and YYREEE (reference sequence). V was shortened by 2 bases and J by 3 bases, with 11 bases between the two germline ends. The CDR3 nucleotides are TGTGCCAGCAGCTTATCACAGGCGTACTATGGCTACACCTTC. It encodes CASSLSQAYYGYTF.

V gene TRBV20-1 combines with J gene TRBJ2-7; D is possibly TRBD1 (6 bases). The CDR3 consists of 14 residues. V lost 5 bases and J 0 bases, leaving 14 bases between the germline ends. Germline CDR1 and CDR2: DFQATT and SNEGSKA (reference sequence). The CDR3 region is CSAPNRESSYEQYF. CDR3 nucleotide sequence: TGCAGTGCTCCTAACAGGGAGAGCTCCTACGAGCAGTACTTC.

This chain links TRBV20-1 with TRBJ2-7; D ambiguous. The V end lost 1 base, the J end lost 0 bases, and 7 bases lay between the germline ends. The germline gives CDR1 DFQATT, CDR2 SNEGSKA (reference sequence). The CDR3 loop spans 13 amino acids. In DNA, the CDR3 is TGCAGTGCTAGAGTGTCATCCTCCTACGAGCAGTACTTC. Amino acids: CSARVSSSYEQYF.

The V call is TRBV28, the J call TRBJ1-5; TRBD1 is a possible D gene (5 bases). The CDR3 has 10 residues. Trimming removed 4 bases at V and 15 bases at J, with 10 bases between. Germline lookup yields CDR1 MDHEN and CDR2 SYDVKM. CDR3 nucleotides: TGTGCCAGCAGTTCCGGGGGATCGCATTTT. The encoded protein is CASSSGGSHF.

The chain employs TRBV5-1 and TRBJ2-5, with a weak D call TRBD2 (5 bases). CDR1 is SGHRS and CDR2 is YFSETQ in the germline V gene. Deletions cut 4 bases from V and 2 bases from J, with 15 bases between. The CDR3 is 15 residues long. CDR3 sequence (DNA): TGCGCCAGCAGCCCCGGTTCTAGCAGACAAGAGACCCAGTACTTC. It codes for CASSPGSSRQETQYF.

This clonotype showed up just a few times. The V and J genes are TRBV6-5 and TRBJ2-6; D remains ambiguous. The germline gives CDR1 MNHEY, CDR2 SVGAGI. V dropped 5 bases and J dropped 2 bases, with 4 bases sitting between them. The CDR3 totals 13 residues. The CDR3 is CASSGTGANVLTF. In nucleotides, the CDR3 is TGTGCCAGCAGTGGTACTGGGGCCAACGTCCTGACTTTC.

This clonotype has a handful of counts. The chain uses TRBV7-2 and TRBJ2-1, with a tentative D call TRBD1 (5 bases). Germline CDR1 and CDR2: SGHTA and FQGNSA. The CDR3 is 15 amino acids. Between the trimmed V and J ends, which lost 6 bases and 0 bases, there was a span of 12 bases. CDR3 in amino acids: CASRFTGSSYNEQFF. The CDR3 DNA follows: TGTGCCAGCAGGTTTACAGGTAGCTCCTACAATGAGCAGTTCTTC.

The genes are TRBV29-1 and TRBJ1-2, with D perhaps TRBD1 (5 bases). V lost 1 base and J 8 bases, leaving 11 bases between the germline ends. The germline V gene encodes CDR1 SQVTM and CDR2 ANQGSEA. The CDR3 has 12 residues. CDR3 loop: CSVEAGTAGYTF. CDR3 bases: TGCAGCGTTGAAGCCGGGACGGCGGGCTACACCTTC.

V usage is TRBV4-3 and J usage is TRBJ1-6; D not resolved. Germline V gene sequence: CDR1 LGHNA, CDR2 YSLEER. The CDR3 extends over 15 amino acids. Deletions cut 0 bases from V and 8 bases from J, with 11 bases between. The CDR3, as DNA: TGCGCCAGCAGCCAAGATTCAGTCGCGTATTCACCCCTCCACTTT. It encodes CASSQDSVAYSPLHF.

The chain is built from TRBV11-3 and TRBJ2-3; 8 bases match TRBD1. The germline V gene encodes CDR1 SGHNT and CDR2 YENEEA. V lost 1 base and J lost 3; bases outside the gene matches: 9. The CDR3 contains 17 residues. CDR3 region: CASSLVDRGLATDTQYF. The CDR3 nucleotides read TGTGCCAGCAGCTTAGTCGACAGGGGTCTCGCGACAGATACGCAGTATTTT. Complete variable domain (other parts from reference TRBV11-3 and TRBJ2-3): EAGVVQSPRYKIIEKKQPVAFWCNPISGHNTLYWYLQNLGQGPELLIRYENEEAVDDSQLPKDRFSAERLKGVDSTLKIQPAELGDSAVYLCASSLVDRGLATDTQYFGPGTRLTVL.

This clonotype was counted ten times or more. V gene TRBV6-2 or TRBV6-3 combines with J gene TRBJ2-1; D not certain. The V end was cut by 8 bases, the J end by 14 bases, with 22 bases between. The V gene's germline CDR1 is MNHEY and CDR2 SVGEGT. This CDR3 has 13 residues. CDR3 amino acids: CASVERVGISKFF. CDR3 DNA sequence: TGTGCCAGCGTTGAGCGCGTAGGGATATCTAAGTTCTTC.

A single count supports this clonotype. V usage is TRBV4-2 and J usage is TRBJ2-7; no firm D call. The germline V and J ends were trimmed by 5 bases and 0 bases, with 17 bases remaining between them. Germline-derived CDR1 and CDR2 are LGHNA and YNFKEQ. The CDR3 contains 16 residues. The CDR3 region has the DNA TGTGCCAGCAGCTCTCCCCAAGGGTTGAACTCCTACGAGCAGTACTTC. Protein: CASSSPQGLNSYEQYF.

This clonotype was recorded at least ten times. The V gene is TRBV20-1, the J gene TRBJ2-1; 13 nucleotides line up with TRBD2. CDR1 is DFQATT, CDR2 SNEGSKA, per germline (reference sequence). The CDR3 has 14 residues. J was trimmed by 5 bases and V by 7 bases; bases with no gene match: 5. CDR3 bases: TGCAGTGTCAGAGGACTAGCGGGGGACAATGAGCAGTTCTTC. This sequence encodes CSVRGLAGDNEQFF.

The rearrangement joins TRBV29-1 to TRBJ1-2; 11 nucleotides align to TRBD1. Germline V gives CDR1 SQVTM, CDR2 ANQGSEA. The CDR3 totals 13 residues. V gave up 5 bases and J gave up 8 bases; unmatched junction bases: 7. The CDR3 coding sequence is TGCAGCGTTCGTGGACAGGGGGCGTTAGGCTACACCTTC. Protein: CSVRGQGALGYTF.

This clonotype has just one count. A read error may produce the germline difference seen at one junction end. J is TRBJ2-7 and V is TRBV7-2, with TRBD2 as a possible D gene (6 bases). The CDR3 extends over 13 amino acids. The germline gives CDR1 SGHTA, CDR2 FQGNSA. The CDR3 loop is CACSSLGGYEQYF. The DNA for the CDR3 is TGTGCCTGCAGCTCTCTGGGGGGCTACGAGCAGTACTTC.

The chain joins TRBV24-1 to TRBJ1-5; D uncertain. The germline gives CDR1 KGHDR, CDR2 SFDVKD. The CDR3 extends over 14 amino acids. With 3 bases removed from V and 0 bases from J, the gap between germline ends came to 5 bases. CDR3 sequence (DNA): TGTGCCACCAGTGATCTTAATAGCAATCAGCCCCAGCATTTT. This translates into CATSDLNSNQPQHF.

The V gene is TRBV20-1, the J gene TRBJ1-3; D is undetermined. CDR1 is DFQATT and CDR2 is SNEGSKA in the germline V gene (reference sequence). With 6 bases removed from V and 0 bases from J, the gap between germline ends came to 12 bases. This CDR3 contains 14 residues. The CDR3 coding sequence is TGCAGTGCCATCCGGCCCTACTCTGGAAACACCATATATTTT. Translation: CSAIRPYSGNTIYF.

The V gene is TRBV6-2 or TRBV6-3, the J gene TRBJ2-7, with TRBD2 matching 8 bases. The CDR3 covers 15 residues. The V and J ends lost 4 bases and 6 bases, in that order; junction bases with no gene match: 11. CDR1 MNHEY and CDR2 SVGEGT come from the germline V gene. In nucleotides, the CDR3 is TGTGCCAGCAGTTCCCTAGAGCGGGGGTCGGGCGAGCAGTACTTC. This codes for CASSSLERGSGEQYF.

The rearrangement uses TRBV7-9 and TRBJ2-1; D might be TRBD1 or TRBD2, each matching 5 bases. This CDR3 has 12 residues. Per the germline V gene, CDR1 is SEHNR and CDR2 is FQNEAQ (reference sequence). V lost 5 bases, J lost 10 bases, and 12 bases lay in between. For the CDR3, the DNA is TGTGCCAGCAGCGGAGTCGGGGCAGAGCAGTTCTTC. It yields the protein CASSGVGAEQFF.